One and the same sample provided the 23 T cell receptor beta chains below, sequenced in a study of control samples from healthy donors and cancer patients. This table comes from immunoSEQ multiplex PCR, and its TCRdb copy is limited to in-frame clones, with some not included. This sample has 250,000 to 300,000 clones, with approximately 80% found just once. The sequencing input was PBMCs. These receptors came from a woman in her sixties or seventies with lung cancer.

The rearrangement uses TRBV11-3 and TRBJ2-5; TRBD2 matches at 13 bases. With V trimmed by 0 bases and J by 1 base, 8 bases remained unmatched. The CDR3 runs 19 residues. Germline V gene lookup returns CDR1 SGHNT and CDR2 YENEEA. CDR3 sequence reads: CASSLEGRTSGGLQETQYF. The DNA for the CDR3 is TGTGCCAGCAGCTTAGAAGGGAGGACTAGCGGGGGACTCCAAGAGACCCAGTACTTC.

This clone was observed a handful of times. The genes are TRBV27 and TRBJ1-2, with D uncertain. The CDR3 loop spans 16 amino acids. CDR1 and CDR2 (germline): MNHEY, SMNVEV (reference sequence). Trimming shortened V by 5 bases and J by 8 bases, and 24 bases separated the two germline ends. The CDR3 region is CASSPDSYPVGGGYTF. DNA for the CDR3: TGTGCCAGCAGTCCGGATAGTTACCCCGTAGGAGGAGGCTACACCTTC.

V gene TRBV19 combines with J gene TRBJ1-6; 9 bases match TRBD1. Germline V CDR1 and CDR2: LNHDA, SQIVND (reference sequence). The CDR3 is 15 residues long. The trim removed 6 bases at V and 6 bases at J, leaving 6 bases unmatched. CDR3 nucleotides: TGTGCCAGTAGGACCGGGACAGGGATTAATTCACCCCTCCACTTT. This sequence encodes CASRTGTGINSPLHF.

The chain recombines TRBV7-9 with TRBJ2-1, with D uncertain. This CDR3 is 15 amino acids long. Trimming cost V 2 bases and J 8 bases, with 16 bases left between them. Germline lookup yields CDR1 SEHNR and CDR2 FQNEAQ (reference sequence). The CDR3 DNA is TGTGCCAGCAGCTTATCACTTTCGTCGTCGGATGAGCAGTTCTTC. Protein: CASSLSLSSSDEQFF.

The gene calls are TRBV7-9 and TRBJ1-6; D is unresolved. Germline V gene lookup returns CDR1 SEHNR and CDR2 FQNEAQ (reference sequence). Trimming removed 3 bases at V and 7 bases at J, with 1 base between. CDR3 length: 11 amino acids. For the CDR3, the DNA is TGTGCCAGCAGCTTGAATTCACCCCTCCACTTT. This translates into CASSLNSPLHF.

This clone has just a few counts. The rearrangement joins TRBV7-9 to TRBJ2-3; 9 positions match TRBD1. CDR1 is SEHNR, CDR2 FQNEAQ, per germline (reference sequence). V shed 5 bases and J 1 base; nucleotides not matched to a gene: 4. This CDR3 has 15 residues. CDR3 sequence reads: CASSPQGARTDTQYF. The CDR3 bases are TGTGCCAGCAGCCCACAGGGGGCTCGCACAGATACGCAGTATTTT.

This clone was seen just once. This chain links TRBV28 with TRBJ1-4, with 7 bases matching TRBD1. Germline V gene sequence: CDR1 MDHEN, CDR2 SYDVKM. V gave up 6 bases and J gave up 5 bases; unmatched junction bases: 9. The CDR3 spans 15 residues. CDR3 sequence (DNA): TGTGCCAGCAGCCCGATGAGGGGACAGAATGAAAAACTGTTTTTT. Residues: CASSPMRGQNEKLFF.

The V call is TRBV18, the J call TRBJ1-4, with D hard to call. CDR1 and CDR2 from the germline V gene are KGHSH and LQKENI. The CDR3 loop spans 14 amino acids. V was cut by 3 bases and J by 1 base, with 6 bases left in between. In nucleotides, the CDR3 is TGTGCCAGCTCACCTGCCTTAACTAATGAAAAACTGTTTTTT. It encodes CASSPALTNEKLFF.

J is TRBJ1-2 and V is TRBV30, with 8 bases matching TRBD1. This CDR3 has 17 residues. The germline V gene has CDR1 GTSNPN and CDR2 SVGIG (reference sequence). V lost 3 bases, J lost 0 bases, and 12 bases stayed unmatched. The CDR3 DNA reads TGTGCCTGGAGATTTTTATCCGGGACAGGTTCTAACTATGGCTACACCTTC. This translates into CAWRFLSGTGSNYGYTF.

The rearrangement joins TRBV6-2 or TRBV6-3 to TRBJ2-5; 13 bases agree with TRBD2. Germline V gene lookup returns CDR1 MNHEY and CDR2 SVGEGT. This CDR3 contains 19 residues. V lost 6 bases to trimming and J lost 6 bases; unmatched junction nucleotides: 19. DNA for the CDR3: TGTGCCAGCAGCCCTGAACTAGCGGGGGGGCCTGAGGCGAAAAAGACCCAGTACTTC. This translates into CASSPELAGGPEAKKTQYF.

Concerning this clone itself: At one end, the junction sequence differs from germline, possibly due to a read error. The chain carries TRBV7-3 and TRBJ2-2; D might be TRBD1 (5 bases). There are 14 residues in the CDR3. The germline V gene encodes CDR1 SGHTA and CDR2 FQGTGA. Here the CDR3 reads CASSPHRNPGELFF. CDR3 nucleotides: TGTGCCAGCAGCCCGCACAGGAACCCCGGGGAGCTGTTTTTT.

In this sample, this clone turned up once. V gene TRBV28 combines with J gene TRBJ1-2; 7 nucleotides line up with TRBD1. Germline CDR1 is MDHEN and CDR2 is SYDVKM. V lost 2 bases, J lost 3 bases, and 9 bases stayed unmatched. This CDR3 region has 16 residues. CDR3 sequence (DNA): TGTGCCAGCAGTTTAACGACCCAGGGGACAGACTATGGCTACACCTTC. Translated: CASSLTTQGTDYGYTF.

The chain couples TRBV9 to TRBJ1-3; D gene uncertain. Trimming removed 4 bases at V and 8 bases at J, with 16 bases between. The CDR3 is made up of 14 amino acids. The germline gives CDR1 SGDLS, CDR2 YYNGEE. The CDR3 DNA reads as TGTGCCAGCAGCCCGCGTCGGGTTCCCGACACCATATATTTT. Encoded protein: CASSPRRVPDTIYF.

This chain links TRBV4-1 with TRBJ2-7, with TRBD1 matching over 8 bases. Trimming removed 0 bases from V and 4 bases from J; junction bases left unmatched: 8. CDR1 and CDR2 (germline): MGHRA, YSYEKL. This CDR3 region has 16 residues. CDR3 residues: CASSQDFGQGPYEQYF. The CDR3 nucleotides read TGCGCCAGCAGCCAAGATTTCGGACAGGGACCTTACGAGCAGTACTTC.

The V call is TRBV7-8, the J call TRBJ2-2; TRBD2 is a possible D gene (6 bases). Germline V lookup: CDR1 SGHVS, CDR2 FQNEAQ. Trimming shortened V by 1 base and J by 6 bases, and 12 bases separated the two germline ends. The CDR3 length is 15 residues. The CDR3 DNA reads as TGTGCCAGCAGCTTAGTTAGGGGAGGTTCCGGGGAGCTGTTTTTT. Amino acids: CASSLVRGGSGELFF. Full variable domain (missing parts from reference TRBV7-8 and TRBJ2-2): GAGVSQSPRYKVAKRGQDVALRCDPISGHVSLFWYQQALGQGPEFLTYFQNEAQLDKSGLPSDRFFAERPEGSVSTLKIQRTQQEDSAVYLCASSLVRGGSGELFFGEGSRLTVL.

This clone was seen only once. The CDR3 spells CASSLDPGTDNSPLHF. The CDR3 DNA sequence: TGCGCCAGCAGCTTGGACCCCGGGACGGATAATTCACCCCTCCACTTT. The chain employs TRBV5-1 and TRBJ1-6; TRBD1 is a possible D gene (5 bases). Germline CDR1 and CDR2: SGHRS and YFSETQ. The V and J ends lost 0 bases and 5 bases respectively, with 12 bases between them. This CDR3 has 16 residues.

CDR3 amino acids: CASRVTNSPLHF. The CDR3 DNA sequence: TGTGCCAGCAGGGTTACTAATTCACCCCTCCACTTT. V usage is TRBV2 and J usage is TRBJ1-6; D is undetermined. Per germline, CDR1 SNHLY and CDR2 FYNNEI. This CDR3 is built from 12 residues. Trimming removed 6 bases at V and 6 bases at J, with 6 bases between.

Points on this clone: The same CDR3 also results from other DNA sequences found in this sample. V usage is TRBV2 and J usage is TRBJ1-1; possible D gene TRBD1, 5 bases. Trimming took off 7 bases at V and 2 bases at J, with 11 bases between the two ends. Looked up from germline, CDR1 is SNHLY and CDR2 is FYNNEI. The CDR3 runs to 13 residues. CDR3 in amino acids: CASNSQGNTEAFF. The CDR3 bases are TGTGCCAGCAACTCGCAGGGCAACACTGAAGCTTTCTTT.

The V gene is TRBV5-5, the J gene TRBJ1-2, with 11 nucleotides matching TRBD1. V gave up 4 bases and J gave up 8 bases; unmatched junction bases: 10. The germline V gene has CDR1 SGHKS and CDR2 YYEKEE (reference sequence). The CDR3 covers 15 residues. CDR3 coding DNA: TGTGCCAGCAGCCCCATAGGACAGGGGGCGTCGGGCTACACCTTC. Protein sequence: CASSPIGQGASGYTF.

This sequence joins TRBV24-1 and TRBJ2-5; TRBD1 matches at 12 bases. Germline V lookup: CDR1 KGHDR, CDR2 SFDVKD. There are 14 residues in the CDR3. With 10 bases clipped from V and 1 base from J, the junction kept 3 bases outside the gene matches. This CDR3 reads CATRDRGPQETQYF. The CDR3, as DNA: TGTGCCACAAGGGACAGGGGGCCCCAAGAGACCCAGTACTTC.

The chain combines TRBV11-3 with TRBJ1-6; D is unclear. CDR3 size: 15 residues. Trimming left V 5 bases short and J 9 bases short, with 17 bases between. Germline CDR1 reads SGHNT; CDR2 reads YENEEA. DNA for the CDR3: TGTGCCAGCAGCAAAGCATCTGGCGGAGGTTCACCCCTCCACTTT. Its translation is CASSKASGGGSPLHF.

CDR3 sequence: CASSQNSGRARNEQFF. CDR3 bases: TGTGCCAGCAGCCAAAATAGCGGGAGGGCCCGGAATGAGCAGTTCTTC. V usage is TRBV4-2 and J usage is TRBJ2-1; the match to TRBD2 covers 11 bases. Germline V lookup: CDR1 LGHNA, CDR2 YNFKEQ. This CDR3 has 16 amino acids. Unmatched junction bases numbered 7, after V lost 2 bases and J lost 7 bases.

This rearrangement joins TRBV2 to TRBJ2-3; tentatively, D is TRBD1 (5 bases). Deletions cut 7 bases from V and 3 bases from J, with 11 bases between. Germline CDR1 is SNHLY and CDR2 is FYNNEI. The CDR3 consists of 13 residues. This CDR3 reads CASTRDLTDTQYF. CDR3 DNA: TGTGCCAGCACCAGGGATTTGACAGATACGCAGTATTTT.